These 25 T cell receptor beta chains were all obtained from the same sample, sequenced in a study of blood T cell repertoires in COVID-19. Data came from immunoSEQ multiplex PCR; TCRdb stores just in-frame clones and leaves some out. The sample lists nearly 100,000 clones, 75% to 90% occurring once. Sequencing was performed on peripheral blood. Every receptor here comes from an elderly man with acute or convalescent COVID-19.

The chain has TRBV28 and TRBJ2-7, with D maybe TRBD1 (6 bases). This CDR3 has 15 amino acids. V was trimmed by 3 bases and J by 6 bases, leaving 18 bases between them. The germline CDR1 and CDR2 sequences are MDHEN and SYDVKM. CDR3 in amino acids: CASSFSTGNGVEQYF. CDR3 DNA: TGTGCCAGCAGTTTTTCCACAGGGAATGGGGTCGAGCAGTACTTC.

A few counts support this clone. The rearrangement links TRBV3-1 (or the pseudogene TRBV3-2) to TRBJ2-1; 16 bases are a match to TRBD2. Germline lookup yields CDR1 LGHDT and CDR2 YNNKEL (reference sequence). CDR3 size: 15 residues. Unmatched junction bases numbered 8, after V lost 8 bases and J lost 10 bases. The CDR3 reads CASLGTSGRAGEQFF. In nucleotides, the CDR3 is TGTGCCAGCTTAGGGACTAGCGGGAGGGCCGGGGAGCAGTTCTTC.

The chain recombines TRBV5-1 with TRBJ2-7, with D possibly being TRBD1 (8 bases). The germline CDR1 and CDR2 sequences are SGHRS and YFSETQ. This CDR3 has 22 amino acids. The V end lost 0 bases, the J end lost 3 bases, and 34 bases lay between the germline ends. The CDR3: CASSLGSLTGGGSYRSYYEQYF. DNA for the CDR3: TGCGCCAGCAGCTTGGGATCCCTCACAGGGGGGGGATCTTACCGCTCTTACTACGAGCAGTACTTC.

V and J are TRBV6-5 and TRBJ2-1; D ambiguous. Trimming removed 5 bases at V and 6 bases at J, with 11 bases between. The CDR3 has 13 residues. CDR1 is MNHEY and CDR2 is SVGAGI in the germline V gene. The CDR3 DNA follows: TGTGCCAGCAGTCTTCGTTTCGGCAATGAGCAGTTCTTC. It is translated as CASSLRFGNEQFF.

This clone was counted a few times. The V call is TRBV6-6, the J call TRBJ2-1, with TRBD2 identical over 13 bases. The CDR3 runs 14 residues. J was trimmed by 5 bases and V by 8 bases; bases with no gene match: 3. Germline V gives CDR1 MNHNY, CDR2 SVGAGI (reference sequence). The CDR3 sequence is CASVTSGRNNEQFF. The CDR3 region has the DNA TGTGCCAGCGTGACTAGCGGGAGGAACAATGAGCAGTTCTTC.

V is TRBV3-1 (or the pseudogene TRBV3-2) and J is TRBJ2-1; D ambiguous. CDR1 is LGHDT, CDR2 YNNKEL, per germline (reference sequence). The V gene lost 1 base and the J gene lost 4 bases, with 11 bases spanning the gap. The CDR3 runs 15 residues. The CDR3 DNA sequence: TGTGCCAGCAGCCAAGCGCGTGCTTGGTACAATGAGCAGTTCTTC. This gives the protein CASSQARAWYNEQFF.

This chain uses TRBV7-9 with TRBJ2-7; D might be TRBD2 (6 bases). The germline gives CDR1 SEHNR, CDR2 FQNEAQ (reference sequence). Trimming cost V 6 bases and J 2 bases, with 11 bases left between them. The CDR3 has 13 residues. The CDR3 DNA reads TGTGCCAGCAGTCTTGCGGGAACCTACGAGCAGTACTTC. It is translated as CASSLAGTYEQYF.

This chain links TRBV5-1 with TRBJ2-3; a weak D match, TRBD2 (6 bases). Germline CDR1 and CDR2: SGHRS and YFSETQ. Deletions cut 0 bases from V and 3 bases from J, with 8 bases between. The CDR3 loop spans 14 amino acids. For the CDR3, the DNA is TGCGCCAGCAGCTTGGGAGGGAGGACAGATACGCAGTATTTT. This codes for CASSLGGRTDTQYF.

The genes are TRBV24-1 and TRBJ2-1; TRBD1 is a possible D gene (6 bases). Germline V gives CDR1 KGHDR, CDR2 SFDVKD. CDR3 size: 16 residues. Trimming cost V 4 bases and J 5 bases, with 17 bases left between them. CDR3 nucleotide sequence: TGTGCCACCAGTGACCCAAGCCCAGGGGCCCACAATGAGCAGTTCTTC. It codes for CATSDPSPGAHNEQFF.

The chain joins TRBV11-3 to TRBJ2-7, with D maybe TRBD1 (6 bases). Germline V gene sequence: CDR1 SGHNT, CDR2 YENEEA. Trimming took 0 bases from V and 6 from J, leaving 24 bases between them. The CDR3 contains 18 residues. The CDR3 region has the DNA TGTGCCAGCAGCTTAGAGGGTGTTGGGGGCAGTCAAATATGCGAGCAGTACTTC. Translating it yields CASSLEGVGGSQICEQYF.

This sequence joins TRBV5-6 and TRBJ1-5; tentatively, D is TRBD1 (5 bases). The CDR3 has 12 residues. V lost 4 bases, J lost 6 bases, and 8 bases lay in between. Germline-derived CDR1 and CDR2 are SGHDT and YYEEEE. The CDR3 DNA is TGTGCCAGCAGCCAGGGAATTCAGCCCCAGCATTTT. Its translation is CASSQGIQPQHF. The full variable domain, its missing parts supplied by reference TRBV5-6 and TRBJ1-5, is DAGVTQSPTHLIKTRGQQVTLRCSPKSGHDTVSWYQQALGQGPQFIFQYYEEEERQRGNFPDRFSGHQFPNYSSELNVNALLLGDSALYLCASSQGIQPQHFGDGTRLSIL.

The J gene is TRBJ1-5, the V gene TRBV7-9, with 11 bases matching TRBD1. The CDR3 length is 16 residues. The germline V gene encodes CDR1 SEHNR and CDR2 FQNEAQ (reference sequence). V shed 5 bases, J shed 6 bases, and the junction held 9 bases outside the gene matches. CDR3 residues: CASSPGDRGAGQPQHF. The CDR3 DNA is TGTGCCAGCAGCCCGGGGGACAGGGGGGCGGGTCAGCCCCAGCATTTT.

The chain recombines TRBV9 with TRBJ1-1; D uncertain. CDR1 and CDR2 from the germline V gene are SGDLS and YYNGEE. V lost 0 bases and J 10 bases, leaving 13 bases between the germline ends. The CDR3 contains 13 residues. Here the CDR3 reads CASSVATGGLAFF. In DNA form, the CDR3 reads TGTGCCAGCAGCGTAGCCACCGGAGGGTTAGCTTTCTTT.

A single count supports this clone. V and J are TRBV7-9 and TRBJ1-5; tentative D call: TRBD1 (5 bases). The CDR3 spans 13 residues. CDR1 and CDR2 (germline): SEHNR, FQNEAQ (reference sequence). V lost 5 bases to trimming and J lost 7 bases, with 12 bases between them. CDR3 region: CASSPSGDQPQHF. In DNA, the CDR3 is TGTGCCAGCAGCCCCTCGGGGGACCAGCCCCAGCATTTT.

This sequence joins TRBV6-2 or TRBV6-3 and TRBJ1-5; the D gene is possibly TRBD1 (6 bases). The CDR3 consists of 13 residues. Germline assignment: CDR1 MNHEY and CDR2 SVGEGT. With 4 bases removed from V and 4 bases from J, the gap between germline ends came to 8 bases. The CDR3 DNA reads TGTGCCAGCAGTTGGACAGAAAATCAGCCCCAGCATTTT. It is translated as CASSWTENQPQHF.

This clone occurred a few times. J is TRBJ2-2 and V is TRBV3-1 (or the pseudogene TRBV3-2); D is uncertain. This CDR3 comprises 11 residues. The germline V gene encodes CDR1 LGHDT and CDR2 YNNKEL (reference sequence). V lost 9 bases to trimming and J lost 2 bases, with 4 bases between them. The CDR3 loop reads CASQNTGELFF. CDR3 DNA sequence: TGTGCCAGTCAAAACACCGGGGAGCTGTTTTTT.

There are a few counts of this clone. The chain carries TRBV19 and TRBJ2-7; 8 positions match TRBD1. Germline CDR1 reads LNHDA; CDR2 reads SQIVND (reference sequence). This CDR3 has 14 residues. J gave up 2 bases and V 6 bases, and 6 bases lay outside the gene matches. CDR3: CASSLRQGPYEQYF. The CDR3 coding sequence is TGTGCCAGTAGCTTACGACAGGGGCCCTACGAGCAGTACTTC.

In DNA form, the CDR3 reads TGTGCCAGCAGCCAAGGGCGGGGACTCCCCAATTCACCCCTCCACTTT. It yields the protein CASSQGRGLPNSPLHF. The rearrangement joins TRBV4-2 to TRBJ1-6, with D tentatively TRBD1 (5 bases). The V end lost 1 base, the J end lost 7 bases, and 14 bases lay between the germline ends. This CDR3 spans 16 amino acids. The germline V gene has CDR1 LGHNA and CDR2 YNFKEQ.

This chain links TRBV28 with TRBJ2-1; 14 nucleotides align to TRBD2. The germline V gene has CDR1 MDHEN and CDR2 SYDVKM. The CDR3 contains 15 residues. Losses at the gene ends were 4 bases for V and 9 bases for J; bases not matched to a gene: 5. The CDR3 protein is CASSSGLAGAREQFF. The CDR3 DNA reads TGTGCCAGCAGTTCGGGACTAGCGGGAGCCCGTGAGCAGTTCTTC.

The chain recombines TRBV28 with TRBJ2-1; TRBD2 agrees at 7 bases. Unmatched junction bases numbered 3, after V lost 11 bases and J lost 2 bases. Looked up from germline, CDR1 is MDHEN and CDR2 is SYDVKM. The CDR3 has 12 amino acids. The CDR3 coding sequence is TGTGCCTCACGGGGGGCCTACAATGAGCAGTTCTTC. It yields the protein CASRGAYNEQFF.

The CDR3 spells CASRGQGPVSGYTF. The DNA of the CDR3 is TGTGCCAGTAGGGGACAGGGGCCGGTGAGTGGCTACACCTTC. This rearrangement joins TRBV19 to TRBJ1-2, with 10 bases fitting TRBD1. Germline CDR1 and CDR2: LNHDA and SQIVND (reference sequence). There are 14 residues in the CDR3. V shed 6 bases, J shed 7 bases, and the junction held 8 bases outside the gene matches.

This chain uses TRBV7-2 with TRBJ2-7; tentatively, D is TRBD2 (5 bases). Germline V CDR1 and CDR2: SGHTA, FQGNSA. V lost 3 bases and J lost 3, with 9 bases in between. The CDR3 consists of 13 residues. CDR3 DNA: TGTGCCAGCAGCTTGAACAGCGGCTACGAGCAGTACTTC. It is translated as CASSLNSGYEQYF.

This rearrangement joins TRBV7-9 to TRBJ2-2; 7 bases match TRBD1. V shed 6 bases, J shed 2 bases, and the junction held 6 bases outside the gene matches. Germline CDR1 is SEHNR and CDR2 is FQNEAQ (reference sequence). The CDR3 contains 15 residues. CDR3 loop: CASSPQGINTGELFF. The DNA of the CDR3 is TGTGCCAGCAGTCCACAGGGGATCAACACCGGGGAGCTGTTTTTT.

V is TRBV24-1 and J is TRBJ2-3; TRBD1 is a possible D gene (6 bases). The CDR3 sequence is 14 residues long. The germline gives CDR1 KGHDR, CDR2 SFDVKD. V lost 9 bases and J 3 bases, leaving 15 bases between the germline ends. CDR3 nucleotides: TGTGCCACCGGGGTACAGGGCACAACAGATACGCAGTATTTT. It specifies CATGVQGTTDTQYF.

The chain links TRBV6-1 to TRBJ1-2; 7 bases are shared with TRBD1. V shed 3 bases and J 8 bases; nucleotides not matched to a gene: 12. The CDR3 is 15 residues long. Germline V gene data show CDR1 as MNHNS and CDR2 as SASEGT. The CDR3 is CASSESSTGTGGYTF. As DNA, the CDR3 is TGTGCCAGCAGTGAGAGTTCGACAGGGACTGGCGGCTACACCTTC.